A single sample gave rise to the 28 T cell receptor beta chains below, sequenced in a study of molecular identifiers for immune sequencing clone quantification. TCRdb ran MiXCR on the PCR reads and lists one entry per CDR3 protein. The table shows 460,000 or so distinct CDR3 sequences, with around a fifth occurring only once. The source material was naive CD8+ T cells from blood, with Jurkat cell RNA spiked in. The subset: FACS-sorted CD8+CD4-CCR7+CD45RA+ naive T cells. The origin of the receptors is a human donor in good health. Some libraries in this study had Jurkat cell RNA spiked in.

This clonotype was detected ten times or more. The V gene is TRBV10-3, the J gene TRBJ2-7, with D perhaps given as TRBD1 or TRBD2 (5 bases each). CDR1 is ENHRY and CDR2 is SYGVKD in the germline V gene. This CDR3 is 13 amino acids long. Trimming left V 7 bases short and J 2 bases short, with 12 bases between. In nucleotides, the CDR3 is TGTGCCATCACCAGGGACGCCGCCTACGAGCAGTACTTC. Amino acid sequence: CAITRDAAYEQYF.

This clonotype was recorded many times. The rearrangement links TRBV7-9 to TRBJ2-7; D perhaps matches TRBD2 (5 bases). Trimming shortened V by 5 bases and J by 4 bases, and 12 bases separated the two germline ends. The germline CDR1 and CDR2 sequences are SEHNR and FQNEAQ (reference sequence). This CDR3 is 13 amino acids long. This CDR3 is CASSPDLMYEQYF. The CDR3 DNA is TGTGCCAGCAGCCCGGACTTGATGTACGAGCAGTACTTC.

This clonotype has just a few counts. This chain uses TRBV13 with TRBJ1-1; a weak D match, TRBD1 (5 bases). V lost 5 bases, J lost 3 bases, and 16 bases lay in between. This CDR3 has 15 amino acids. CDR1 and CDR2 (germline): PRHDT, FYEKMQ (reference sequence). CDR3 in DNA: TGTGCCAGCAGCGCCCCCAGGGATATGGACACTGAAGCTTTCTTT. It is translated as CASSAPRDMDTEAFF.

The sample holds many counts of this clonotype. This chain joins TRBV6-1 and TRBJ2-7, with D perhaps TRBD2 (5 bases). This CDR3 is 13 amino acids long. Germline-derived CDR1 and CDR2 are MNHNS and SASEGT. V was shortened by 5 bases and J by 7 bases, with 15 bases between the two germline ends. The chain's CDR3 is CASSSLGLAEQYF. CDR3 DNA: TGTGCCAGCAGTTCTCTAGGACTTGCTGAGCAGTACTTC.

There are many counts of this clonotype. This rearrangement joins TRBV7-6 to TRBJ2-2; D might be TRBD1 or TRBD2, each matching 5 bases. The CDR3 is 15 residues long. Germline values: CDR1 SGHVS, CDR2 FNYEAQ. The germline V and J ends were trimmed by 5 bases and 3 bases, with 13 bases remaining between them. CDR3 protein: CASSGPGLYTGELFF. CDR3 sequence (DNA): TGTGCCAGCAGCGGCCCGGGGCTCTACACCGGGGAGCTGTTTTTT.

The J gene is TRBJ2-6, the V gene TRBV29-1; D is unresolved. In germline, CDR1 is SQVTM, CDR2 ANQGSEA. Trimming removed 1 base from V and 5 bases from J, with 0 bases in between. The CDR3 is 11 amino acids. CDR3 DNA sequence: TGCAGCGTTGAAGGGGCCAACGTCCTGACTTTC. It encodes CSVEGANVLTF.

Only a few counts were recorded for this clonotype. The genes are TRBV19 and TRBJ2-2; no clear D gene. Trimming took 6 bases from V and 6 from J, leaving 14 bases between them. CDR1 is LNHDA and CDR2 is SQIVND in the germline V gene (reference sequence). There are 14 residues in the CDR3. The CDR3 loop is CASSSWAAAGELFF. The CDR3 DNA is TGTGCCAGTAGCTCTTGGGCCGCCGCCGGGGAGCTGTTTTTT.

This rearrangement joins TRBV6-5 to TRBJ2-3; TRBD1 is a possible D gene (6 bases). This CDR3 has 15 residues. Trimming took off 4 bases at V and 7 bases at J, with 18 bases between the two ends. CDR1 and CDR2 from the germline V gene are MNHEY and SVGAGI. This chain's CDR3 is CASSSDPGQGNTQYF. DNA for the CDR3: TGTGCCAGCAGTTCCGACCCGGGGCAGGGGAATACGCAGTATTTT.

This clonotype was counted between two and nine times. This sequence joins TRBV30 and TRBJ1-1; D unclear. The CDR3 consists of 10 residues. Trimming took off 7 bases at V and 6 bases at J, with 9 bases between the two ends. The germline V gene encodes CDR1 GTSNPN and CDR2 SVGIG (reference sequence). As DNA, the CDR3 is TGTGCCTATAATGGGGCTGAAGCTTTCTTT. Encoded protein: CAYNGAEAFF. The full variable domain, its missing parts supplied by reference TRBV30 and TRBJ1-1, is SQTIHQWPATLVQPVGSPLSLECTVEGTSNPNLYWYRQAAGRGLQLLFYSVGIGQISSEVPQNLSASRPQDRQFILSSKKLLLSDSGFYLCAYNGAEAFFGQGTRLTVV.

This clonotype occurred many times. This chain uses TRBV5-4 with TRBJ2-3; D may be TRBD2 (5 bases). The germline gives CDR1 SGHNT, CDR2 YYREEE (reference sequence). The CDR3 covers 15 residues. V lost 3 bases, J lost 0 bases, and 11 bases lay in between. CDR3 in DNA: TGTGCCAGCAGCTCGAGCGGTTTTAGCACAGATACGCAGTATTTT. Translated: CASSSSGFSTDTQYF.

The sample holds many counts of this clonotype. The chain has TRBV6-5 and TRBJ2-3; 10 nucleotides align to TRBD1. J lost 0 bases, V lost 6 bases, and 0 bases had no gene match. This CDR3 has 14 residues. Germline assignment: CDR1 MNHEY and CDR2 SVGAGI. The CDR3 loop is CASRGQGSTDTQYF. As DNA, the CDR3 is TGTGCCAGCAGGGGACAGGGGAGCACAGATACGCAGTATTTT.

This chain connects TRBV27 to TRBJ2-1; D unresolved. The CDR3 loop spans 16 amino acids. With 5 bases removed from V and 6 bases from J, the gap between germline ends came to 20 bases. Germline V lookup: CDR1 MNHEY, CDR2 SMNVEV (reference sequence). Here the CDR3 DNA reads TGTGCCAGCAGTCCCCCCGGGCAAGTGAATACCAATGAGCAGTTCTTC. This gives the protein CASSPPGQVNTNEQFF.

The CDR3 DNA reads TGTGCCAGTAGTATAACGGGGGGTTCCGATCAGCCCCAGCATTTT. Translation gives CASSITGGSDQPQHF. The gene calls are TRBV19 and TRBJ1-5; maybe TRBD1 (5 bases). Germline V gene data show CDR1 as LNHDA and CDR2 as SQIVND (reference sequence). This CDR3 comprises 15 residues. Trimming stripped 2 bases from V and 5 bases from J, with 13 bases between.

The table lists this clonotype with many counts. The CDR3 here is CASSLSITSTDTQYF. The CDR3 DNA reads as TGTGCCAGCAGTTTAAGTATTACTAGCACAGATACGCAGTATTTT. The chain employs TRBV12-3 or TRBV12-4 and TRBJ2-3; no firm D call. V gave up 2 bases and J gave up 0 bases, with 9 bases separating them. This CDR3 region has 15 residues.

For this clonotype: Here the CDR3 omits its conserved ending phenylalanine or tryptophan, so a read error is the likely source. The J gene is TRBJ2-1, the V gene TRBV7-9; D might be TRBD1 or TRBD2, each matching 5 bases. The CDR3 has 19 residues. Per the germline V gene, CDR1 is SEHNR and CDR2 is FQNEAQ (reference sequence). V lost 5 bases, J lost 0 bases, and 23 bases lay in between. The CDR3 loop reads CASSVMLGPSGLSYNEQFV. CDR3 bases: TGTGCCAGCAGCGTAATGTTGGGACCCTCAGGGCTCTCCTACAATGAGCAGTTCGTC.

This clonotype was seen a handful of times. The rearrangement joins TRBV12-3 or TRBV12-4 to TRBJ2-1; unclear D gene. CDR3 length: 15 residues. V was shortened by 2 bases and J by 5 bases, with 13 bases between the two germline ends. CDR3 residues: CASSLLGSTNNEQFF. The CDR3 DNA follows: TGTGCCAGCAGTTTATTGGGGTCCACAAACAATGAGCAGTTCTTC.

With respect to this clonotype: This may be a read error, as it is one base from a much larger clone. This sequence joins TRBV5-1 and TRBJ2-2; the match to TRBD1 covers 9 bases. Germline V gives CDR1 SGHRS, CDR2 YFSETQ. The CDR3 loop spans 16 amino acids. The CDR3 region has the DNA TGCGCCAGCAGCTGGGGACAGGGAGGAAGAGCCGGGGAGCCGTTTTTT. The encoded protein is CASSWGQGGRAGEPFF. Using reference TRBV5-1 and TRBJ2-2 for the parts outside the CDR3, the full variable domain is KAGVTQTPRYLIKTRGQQVTLSCSPISGHRSVSWYQQTPGQGLQFLFEYFSETQRNKGNFPGRFSGRQFSNSRSEMNVSTLELGDSALYLCASSWGQGGRAGEPFFGEGSRLTVL.

To note about this clonotype: This may come from a read error, since a much larger clone is one base off. The rearrangement links TRBV12-3 or TRBV12-4 to TRBJ1-5; 7 bases align to TRBD1. V was clipped by 2 bases and J by 5 bases; unmatched bases: 6. This CDR3 spans 15 amino acids. As DNA, the CDR3 is TGTGCCAGCAGTTTACGGACGACAGGGCATCAGCCCCAGCATTTT. Translation: CASSLRTTGHQPQHF.

This clonotype was counted ten times or more. The chain joins TRBV6-5 to TRBJ2-3; 8 nucleotides match TRBD1. The CDR3 is made up of 16 amino acids. Looked up from germline, CDR1 is MNHEY and CDR2 is SVGAGI. With 0 bases clipped from V and 2 bases from J, the junction kept 4 bases outside the gene matches. This CDR3 is CASSYSRTGYTDTQYF. In nucleotides, the CDR3 is TGTGCCAGCAGTTACTCCCGGACAGGGTACACAGATACGCAGTATTTT.

With regard to this clonotype: This may stem from a read error, because a much larger clone lies one nucleotide away. The CDR3 DNA is TGTGCCAGCAGTTACTCGGCAGGGAATGGAAAACTGTTTTTT. Translated: CASSYSAGNGKLFF. This chain joins TRBV6-2 or TRBV6-3 and TRBJ1-4, with D maybe TRBD1 (5 bases). The CDR3 length is 14 residues. CDR1 is MNHEY, CDR2 SVGEGT, per germline.

V usage is TRBV7-9 and J usage is TRBJ1-4, with TRBD1 identical over 8 bases. CDR1 and CDR2 (germline): SEHNR, FQNEAQ (reference sequence). This CDR3 spans 13 amino acids. V was pared by 3 bases and J by 7 bases, with 1 base of the junction left unmatched. The CDR3 bases are TGTGCCAGCAGCTTCGGACAGGGTGAAAAACTGTTTTTT. Residues: CASSFGQGEKLFF.

Turning to this clonotype: Being one base from a much bigger clone, this may be a read error. The V call is TRBV27, the J call TRBJ2-7; 7 nucleotides match TRBD1. Germline V gene data show CDR1 as MNHEY and CDR2 as SMNVEV (reference sequence). V lost 6 bases, J lost 5 bases, and 7 bases stayed unmatched. The CDR3 length is 13 residues. The CDR3 spells CASSPTGPHEQYF. CDR3 nucleotides: TGTGCCAGCAGCCCGACAGGGCCCCACGAGCAGTACTTC.

This clonotype was recorded only once. This may be a read error: a much more frequent sequence differs by one nucleotide. The CDR3 DNA sequence: TGTGCCAGCAGTGGACACAACACAGATACGCGGTATTTT. Its protein product is CASSGHNTDTRYF. The chain joins TRBV11-2 to TRBJ2-3; tentative D call: TRBD1 (5 bases). CDR1 and CDR2 from the germline V gene are SGHAT and FQNNGV. CDR3 length equals 13 residues.

This clonotype showed up many times. The chain couples TRBV5-6 to TRBJ2-7; D gene uncertain. The CDR3 is 14 amino acids. Germline loops: CDR1 SGHDT, CDR2 YYEEEE. Trimming shortened V by 2 bases and J by 0 bases, and 9 bases separated the two germline ends. The CDR3 region is CASSFRSLSYEQYF. The CDR3 region has the DNA TGTGCCAGCAGCTTCAGGTCACTCTCCTACGAGCAGTACTTC.

The chain uses TRBV5-1 and TRBJ2-7; D gene uncertain. The CDR3 has 13 residues. Trimming took off 5 bases at V and 2 bases at J, with 11 bases between the two ends. CDR1 is SGHRS, CDR2 YFSETQ, per germline. This CDR3 reads CASSPPSAYEQYF. The CDR3 nucleotides are TGCGCCAGCAGTCCGCCAAGCGCCTACGAGCAGTACTTC.

In nucleotides, the CDR3 is TGTGCCAGCAGAATGGCGGGAGGCGGGGAGCTGTTTTTT. This gives the protein CASRMAGGGELFF. The chain carries TRBV12-3 or TRBV12-4 and TRBJ2-2, with 8 bases matching TRBD2. The CDR3 extends over 13 amino acids. Trimming at V came to 6 bases and at J to 7 bases, leaving 4 bases not matched to a gene.

The rearrangement uses TRBV7-6 and TRBJ1-6, with D hard to call. Germline V gene sequence: CDR1 SGHVS, CDR2 FNYEAQ. CDR3 length equals 13 residues. Trimming took off 5 bases at V and 5 bases at J, with 7 bases between the two ends. CDR3 loop: CASSPSHNSPLHF. In nucleotides, the CDR3 is TGTGCCAGCAGCCCAAGTCATAATTCACCCCTCCACTTT.

Worth noting for this clonotype: One base away lies a much larger clone, so this may be a sequencing read error. The chain uses TRBV6-5 and TRBJ1-5; no reliable D call. The CDR3 covers 11 residues. Germline values: CDR1 MNHEY, CDR2 SVGAGI. Here the CDR3 reads CVSSTNQPQHF. CDR3 coding DNA: TGTGTCAGCAGCACGAATCAGCCCCAGCATTTT.